This passage covers 28 T cell receptor beta chains from one sample sequenced in a study of cytomegalovirus exposure and HLA in healthy donors. Researchers ran the PCR with 60 Vbeta and 13 Jbeta primers. Method: immunoSEQ multiplex PCR; TCRdb's copy keeps in-frame clones and lacks some. The sample lists 100,000 or so clones; 79% were seen once. Source material: PBMCs. These receptors originate from a woman aged 40 to 50 in good health and CMV-seronegative.

The V gene is TRBV5-1, the J gene TRBJ2-3; TRBD1 aligns across 11 bases. J was trimmed by 3 bases and V by 5 bases; bases with no gene match: 5. The CDR3 runs 15 residues. Germline V gene lookup returns CDR1 SGHRS and CDR2 YFSETQ. The CDR3: CASRRTGGSTDTQYF. The CDR3 coding sequence is TGCGCCAGCAGACGGACAGGGGGCTCTACAGATACGCAGTATTTT.

This chain joins TRBV27 and TRBJ2-7; the D gene is possibly TRBD1 (6 bases). V lost 2 bases to trimming and J lost 4 bases, with 15 bases between them. The V gene's germline CDR1 is MNHEY and CDR2 SMNVEV (reference sequence). The CDR3 runs to 15 residues. CDR3 loop: CASSLKVQGLYEQYF. The DNA of the CDR3 is TGTGCCAGCAGTTTAAAGGTCCAGGGGCTTTACGAGCAGTACTTC.

The chain carries TRBV28 and TRBJ2-1; the match to TRBD2 covers 11 bases. J was trimmed by 1 base and V by 0 bases; bases with no gene match: 2. CDR3 length: 17 residues. Germline V gene data show CDR1 as MDHEN and CDR2 as SYDVKM. This chain's CDR3 is CASSLWSSGRSYNEQFF. DNA of the CDR3: TGTGCCAGCAGTTTATGGTCTAGCGGGAGGTCCTACAATGAGCAGTTCTTC. Full variable domain (rest looked up from reference TRBV28 and TRBJ2-1): DVKVTQSSRYLVKRTGEKVFLECVQDMDHENMFWYRQDPGLGLRLIYFSYDVKMKEKGDIPEGYSVSREKKERFSLILESASTNQTSMYLCASSLWSSGRSYNEQFFGPGTRLTVL.

V usage is TRBV28 and J usage is TRBJ1-1, with D possibly being TRBD1 (5 bases). Looked up from germline, CDR1 is MDHEN and CDR2 is SYDVKM. The CDR3 totals 14 residues. The V end lost 6 bases, the J end lost 2 bases, and 13 bases lay between the germline ends. The DNA of the CDR3 is TGTGCCAGCAGGCCGGGGGGGGGAAACACTGAAGCTTTCTTT. This codes for CASRPGGGNTEAFF.

This clone has a single count. V and J are TRBV7-8 and TRBJ1-4, with TRBD1 matching 7 bases. The ends lost 0 bases at V and 7 bases at J; junction bases unmatched: 11. Germline V gene data show CDR1 as SGHVS and CDR2 as FQNEAQ. The CDR3 spans 17 residues. CDR3 nucleotides: TGTGCCAGCAGCTTAGCCCATCGACAGGGAAGCACTGAAAAACTGTTTTTT. Protein product: CASSLAHRQGSTEKLFF.

The V call is TRBV7-9, the J call TRBJ2-7; no clear D gene. CDR3 size: 13 residues. Germline V gene data show CDR1 as SEHNR and CDR2 as FQNEAQ (reference sequence). V gave up 0 bases and J gave up 5 bases, with 8 bases separating them. The CDR3 coding sequence is TGTGCCAGCAGCTTAGCGGGCTGGGACGAGCAGTACTTC. It specifies CASSLAGWDEQYF.

This clone was found a few times. The chain is built from TRBV27 and TRBJ1-4; 11 bases line up with TRBD1. This CDR3 region has 17 residues. In germline, CDR1 is MNHEY, CDR2 SMNVEV (reference sequence). The trim removed 5 bases at V and 5 bases at J, leaving 10 bases unmatched. The CDR3 reads CASSPSGQGALNEKLFF. The CDR3 DNA sequence: TGTGCCAGCAGTCCTTCTGGACAGGGGGCTCTAAATGAAAAACTGTTTTTT.

The V gene is TRBV5-4, the J gene TRBJ2-1; TRBD2 agrees at 10 bases. CDR3 size: 13 residues. V was pared by 5 bases and J by 8 bases, with 4 bases of the junction left unmatched. CDR1 is SGHNT and CDR2 is YYREEE in the germline V gene (reference sequence). The CDR3 spells CASRAGTSDEQFF. CDR3 coding DNA: TGTGCCAGCAGGGCCGGGACTAGCGATGAGCAGTTCTTC.

This rearrangement joins TRBV10-3 to TRBJ1-6; 7 bases line up with TRBD1. The length of the CDR3 is 14 residues. Germline V lookup: CDR1 ENHRY, CDR2 SYGVKD. V lost 6 bases, J lost 9 bases, and 8 bases stayed unmatched. The CDR3 DNA is TGTGCCATCAGCGCCGGGACAGAAGTTTCACCCCTCCACTTT. This sequence encodes CAISAGTEVSPLHF.

This clone turned up a few times. The chain employs TRBV6-5 and TRBJ1-1; D is uncertain. Looked up from germline, CDR1 is MNHEY and CDR2 is SVGAGI. The germline V and J ends were trimmed by 0 bases and 11 bases, with 22 bases remaining between them. The CDR3 totals 16 residues. The CDR3: CASSYSTSGRREAAFF. The CDR3 bases are TGTGCCAGCAGTTACTCGACGTCCGGGAGACGGGAGGCCGCTTTCTTT.

The J gene is TRBJ1-2, the V gene TRBV28; 7 bases map to TRBD1. The CDR3 totals 15 residues. Germline CDR1 reads MDHEN; CDR2 reads SYDVKM. V gave up 5 bases and J gave up 8 bases; unmatched junction bases: 14. As DNA, the CDR3 is TGTGCCAGCAGTCCCCCTACCGGACAGGCCAGAGGCTACACCTTC. Protein product: CASSPPTGQARGYTF.

The rearrangement joins TRBV19 to TRBJ1-1, with TRBD1 matching 7 bases. This CDR3 is 14 amino acids long. The V segment lost 6 bases and the J segment 1 base; nucleotides outside the gene matches: 5. Per germline, CDR1 LNHDA and CDR2 SQIVND (reference sequence). CDR3 region: CASRMTGSNTEAFF. The CDR3 nucleotides are TGTGCCAGTAGGATGACAGGGTCGAACACTGAAGCTTTCTTT.

This rearrangement joins TRBV2 to TRBJ1-2, with 7 bases matching TRBD1. The ends lost 6 bases at V and 0 bases at J; junction bases unmatched: 13. Germline V lookup: CDR1 SNHLY, CDR2 FYNNEI. This CDR3 contains 17 residues. The CDR3 spells CASRTSRTGATNYGYTF. CDR3 sequence (DNA): TGTGCCAGCAGGACCAGTAGGACAGGAGCAACTAACTATGGCTACACCTTC.

This clone appeared once. The chain combines TRBV5-6 with TRBJ1-6, with no clear D. The germline CDR1 and CDR2 sequences are SGHDT and YYEEEE. V lost 4 bases and J 8 bases, leaving 16 bases between the germline ends. The CDR3 runs to 15 residues. The CDR3 sequence is CASSSSRENYSPLHF. The DNA of the CDR3 is TGTGCCAGCAGCAGTAGCAGAGAAAACTATTCACCCCTCCACTTT. The full variable domain, completed using reference TRBV5-6 and TRBJ1-6, is DAGVTQSPTHLIKTRGQQVTLRCSPKSGHDTVSWYQQALGQGPQFIFQYYEEEERQRGNFPDRFSGHQFPNYSSELNVNALLLGDSALYLCASSSSRENYSPLHFGNGTRLTVT.

CDR3 loop: CAWSPGQANQPQHF. The CDR3 DNA sequence: TGTGCCTGGAGCCCCGGACAGGCCAATCAGCCCCAGCATTTT. This chain links TRBV30 with TRBJ1-5; 7 nucleotides line up with TRBD1. Trimming at V came to 3 bases and at J to 3 bases, leaving 5 bases not matched to a gene. The CDR3 is made up of 14 amino acids. CDR1 is GTSNPN, CDR2 SVGIG, per germline (reference sequence).

The chain employs TRBV4-1 and TRBJ1-1; 11 positions match TRBD1. Losses at the gene ends were 0 bases for V and 4 bases for J; bases not matched to a gene: 7. Germline CDR1 MGHRA, CDR2 YSYEKL. The CDR3 sequence is 17 residues long. The CDR3 spells CASSQDFYGQGATEAFF. Here the CDR3 DNA reads TGCGCCAGCAGCCAAGACTTTTACGGACAGGGGGCCACTGAAGCTTTCTTT.

The rearrangement uses TRBV19 and TRBJ1-1; D gene uncertain. This CDR3 is 13 amino acids long. V shed 8 bases and J shed 0 bases, with 10 bases lying between them. The V gene's germline CDR1 is LNHDA and CDR2 SQIVND (reference sequence). The CDR3 loop reads CASSDTLNTEAFF. Here the CDR3 DNA reads TGTGCCAGTTCTGACACCCTGAACACTGAAGCTTTCTTT.

The rearrangement uses TRBV7-9 and TRBJ1-2; 7 nucleotides agree with TRBD1. CDR3 length: 13 amino acids. CDR1 is SEHNR, CDR2 FQNEAQ, per germline (reference sequence). J was trimmed by 2 bases and V by 5 bases; bases with no gene match: 2. The CDR3 coding sequence is TGTGCCAGCAGCCCGACAGGGAACTATGGCTACACCTTC. Translating gives CASSPTGNYGYTF.

This clone appeared a few times. The rearrangement links TRBV4-3 to TRBJ1-2; D might be TRBD1 (6 bases). From germline, CDR1 is LGHNA and CDR2 YSLEER. V lost 0 bases to trimming and J lost 7 bases, with 12 bases between them. The CDR3 contains 14 residues. The CDR3 reads CASSQEKGVGGYTF. The CDR3 DNA sequence: TGCGCCAGCAGCCAAGAGAAGGGGGTGGGTGGCTACACCTTC.

The chain links TRBV7-6 to TRBJ2-1, with TRBD1 as a possible D gene (6 bases). CDR1 SGHVS and CDR2 FNYEAQ come from the germline V gene. CDR3 size: 15 residues. Trimming shortened V by 5 bases and J by 4 bases, and 15 bases separated the two germline ends. In DNA, the CDR3 is TGTGCCAGCAGCCACCGGGACCAGGGGTACAATGAGCAGTTCTTC. It yields the protein CASSHRDQGYNEQFF.

The rearrangement links TRBV29-1 to TRBJ1-2; 8 positions agree with TRBD1. CDR3 length: 11 amino acids. Trimming cost V 3 bases and J 6 bases; bases outside gene matches: 0. From germline, CDR1 is SQVTM and CDR2 ANQGSEA. CDR3 sequence reads: CSVETGDGYTF. DNA of the CDR3: TGCAGCGTTGAGACAGGGGATGGCTACACCTTC.

The V call is TRBV2, the J call TRBJ2-1, with D unclear. Germline CDR1 SNHLY, CDR2 FYNNEI. CDR3 length: 13 amino acids. V was clipped by 1 base and J by 6 bases, with 7 bases between them. CDR3 nucleotide sequence: TGTGCCAGCAGTGAAGTCGGTGGCAATGAGCAGTTCTTC. Its protein is CASSEVGGNEQFF.

This clone was observed a handful of times. The rearrangement uses TRBV11-2 and TRBJ2-3; 9 positions agree with TRBD2. The CDR3 covers 14 residues. Germline values: CDR1 SGHAT, CDR2 FQNNGV. With 7 bases clipped from V and 6 bases from J, the junction kept 8 bases outside the gene matches. In DNA, the CDR3 is TGTGCCAGCACCCAAGCGGGAGGTCCCGATACGCAGTATTTT. Its translation: CASTQAGGPDTQYF.

This clone showed up just once. The V gene is TRBV5-1, the J gene TRBJ2-1, with TRBD1 identical over 7 bases. Germline CDR1 is SGHRS and CDR2 is YFSETQ. The CDR3 is 16 residues long. Trimming at V came to 0 bases and at J to 6 bases, leaving 9 bases not matched to a gene. This CDR3 reads CASSLGGQAGRNEQFF. CDR3 DNA: TGCGCCAGCAGCTTGGGAGGACAGGCCGGTCGCAATGAGCAGTTCTTC. Full variable domain (outside the CDR3, taken from reference TRBV5-1 and TRBJ2-1): KAGVTQTPRYLIKTRGQQVTLSCSPISGHRSVSWYQQTPGQGLQFLFEYFSETQRNKGNFPGRFSGRQFSNSRSEMNVSTLELGDSALYLCASSLGGQAGRNEQFFGPGTRLTVL.

This chain links TRBV6-1 with TRBJ1-5; 10 positions agree with TRBD1. Trimming cost V 6 bases and J 6 bases; bases outside gene matches: 8. The V gene's germline CDR1 is MNHNS and CDR2 SASEGT. CDR3 length: 15 residues. The CDR3 region is CASSLGQGPSQPQHF. As DNA, the CDR3 is TGTGCCAGCAGCCTGGGACAGGGGCCGAGTCAGCCCCAGCATTTT.

V is TRBV6-1 and J is TRBJ1-1, with D unclear. The V end lost 8 bases, the J end lost 9 bases, and 22 bases lay between the germline ends. CDR3 length: 14 residues. CDR1 and CDR2 from the germline V gene are MNHNS and SASEGT. CDR3 residues: CASSSPGTGMKAFF. The CDR3 DNA sequence: TGTGCCAGCTCCTCGCCGGGAACGGGAATGAAAGCTTTCTTT.

The chain couples TRBV28 to TRBJ2-2; TRBD2 might be the D (6 bases). This CDR3 has 18 amino acids. CDR1 and CDR2 from the germline V gene are MDHEN and SYDVKM. Trimming cost V 4 bases and J 2 bases, with 20 bases left between them. CDR3: CASSSFLPGLINTGELFF. The CDR3 DNA follows: TGTGCCAGCAGTTCCTTTTTACCGGGACTCATTAACACCGGGGAGCTGTTTTTT.

The chain is built from TRBV2 and TRBJ2-7, with TRBD1 identical over 7 bases. Trimming at V came to 5 bases and at J to 2 bases, leaving 3 bases not matched to a gene. The CDR3 sequence is 13 residues long. Germline CDR1 SNHLY, CDR2 FYNNEI. CDR3 protein: CASSYRGTYEQYF. The CDR3 bases are TGTGCCAGCAGTTACAGGGGTACCTACGAGCAGTACTTC. Full variable domain (rest looked up from reference TRBV2 and TRBJ2-7): EPEVTQTPSHQVTQMGQEVILRCVPISNHLYFYWYRQILGQKVEFLVSFYNNEISEKSEIFDDQFSVERPDGSNFTLKIRSTKLEDSAMYFCASSYRGTYEQYFGPGTRLTVT.